This is a list of T cell receptor beta chains from one sample in a study. MiXCR, run by TCRdb on the 5' RACE reads, gives a single entry per CDR3 protein. The data hold about 53,000 distinct CDR3 sequences, with around 24% observed a single time. Sequenced input: tumor-infiltrating naive CD4+ T cells sorted from the breast tumor. Receptor source: a female donor with breast cancer. CDR3s include the opening cysteine and the closing phenylalanine or tryptophan. The D gene is left open where the match is weak. Clone size is shown for a subset of rows, as once, few, many or a class of expanded clone.

v_gene: TRBV18; d_gene: TRBD1; j_gene: TRBJ1-1; abundance: .; CDR3nt: TGTGCCAGCTCACCGAGGGGGCGTACTGAAGCTTTCTTT; CDR3aa: CASSPRGRTEAFF
v_gene: TRBV7-2; d_gene: TRBD2; j_gene: TRBJ2-1; abundance: few; CDR3nt: TGTGCCAGCAGCTCGCCAAATAGCGGGACAAGGGGGAATGAGCAGTTCTTC; CDR3aa: CASSSPNSGTRGNEQFF
v_gene: TRBV5-1; d_gene: TRBD1; j_gene: TRBJ2-3; abundance: few; CDR3nt: TGCGCCAGCACGACAGGGCAACACACAGATACGCAGTATTTT; CDR3aa: CASTTGQHTDTQYF
v_gene: TRBV10-3; d_gene: TRBD1; j_gene: TRBJ1-1; abundance: few; CDR3nt: TGTGCCATCAGTGATCAGGGGGGTACTGAAGCTTTCTTT; CDR3aa: CAISDQGGTEAFF
v_gene: TRBV20-1; d_gene: TRBD2; j_gene: TRBJ2-2; abundance: .; CDR3nt: TGCAGTGCCAGGGGAGCGGGAGGGATCGGGGAGCTGTTTTTT; CDR3aa: CSARGAGGIGELFF
v_gene: TRBV20-1; d_gene: .; j_gene: TRBJ2-7; abundance: few; CDR3nt: TGCAGTGCTCACGATGCAAGAAGGGGGGTTACAGCCCCTGCCTACGAGCAGTACTTC; CDR3aa: CSAHDARRGVTAPAYEQYF
v_gene: TRBV5-6; d_gene: .; j_gene: TRBJ1-2; abundance: many; CDR3nt: TGTGCCAGCAGCTTGTGGGGGGACCCGGACTATGGCTACACCTTC; CDR3aa: CASSLWGDPDYGYTF
v_gene: TRBV12-3/TRBV12-4; d_gene: TRBD2; j_gene: TRBJ2-1; abundance: .; CDR3nt: TGTGCCAGCAGACGACTAGCGAGCTCCTACAATGAGCAGTTCTTC; CDR3aa: CASRRLASSYNEQFF
v_gene: TRBV5-5; d_gene: TRBD1; j_gene: TRBJ2-7; abundance: few; CDR3nt: TGTGCCAGCAGCTCTAGACAGGGGTACGAGCAGTACTTC; CDR3aa: CASSSRQGYEQYF
v_gene: TRBV20-1; d_gene: .; j_gene: TRBJ1-5; abundance: .; CDR3nt: TGCAGTGCTAGAGATCTGGGGAATAGCAATCAGCCCCAGCATTTT; CDR3aa: CSARDLGNSNQPQHF
v_gene: TRBV7-6; d_gene: .; j_gene: TRBJ2-1; abundance: .; CDR3nt: TGTGCCAGCAGCTTAGGTGAGCTTGGGCAGGAGCAGTTCTTC; CDR3aa: CASSLGELGQEQFF
v_gene: TRBV3-1; d_gene: .; j_gene: TRBJ2-6; abundance: few; CDR3nt: TGTGCCAGCAGCCAAGCGTCTTCTGGGGCCAACGTCCTGACTTTC; CDR3aa: CASSQASSGANVLTF
v_gene: TRBV28; d_gene: .; j_gene: TRBJ2-3; abundance: .; CDR3nt: TGTGCCACCTCTTCAACAAGGGGTACCACAGATACGCAGTATTTT; CDR3aa: CATSSTRGTTDTQYF
v_gene: TRBV5-1; d_gene: TRBD1; j_gene: TRBJ1-2; abundance: few; CDR3nt: TGCGCCAGCAGCCTGGACAGGGTGAAGGGCTACACCTTC; CDR3aa: CASSLDRVKGYTF
v_gene: TRBV7-9; d_gene: .; j_gene: TRBJ1-6; abundance: .; CDR3nt: TGTGCCAGCAGCTTACGGGACCGCTATAATTCACCCCTCCACTTT; CDR3aa: CASSLRDRYNSPLHF
v_gene: TRBV20-1; d_gene: .; j_gene: TRBJ2-7; abundance: .; CDR3nt: TGCAGTGCTAGAATCTGGGAGGGGGTAGACGAGCAGTACTTC; CDR3aa: CSARIWEGVDEQYF
v_gene: TRBV6-2/TRBV6-3; d_gene: .; j_gene: TRBJ1-1; abundance: few; CDR3nt: TGTGCCAGCAGTTATACGACTGAAGCTTTCTTT; CDR3aa: CASSYTTEAFF
v_gene: TRBV5-1; d_gene: TRBD1; j_gene: TRBJ1-5; abundance: .; CDR3nt: TGCGCCAGCAGCTTGGCGACAGGGAGAGTAGCGGGCAATCAGCCCCAGCATTTT; CDR3aa: CASSLATGRVAGNQPQHF
v_gene: TRBV12-3/TRBV12-4; d_gene: .; j_gene: TRBJ2-3; abundance: .; CDR3nt: TGTGCCAGCAGTTTTATGGCGAGCACAGATACGCAGTATTTT; CDR3aa: CASSFMASTDTQYF
v_gene: TRBV20-1; d_gene: .; j_gene: TRBJ2-2; abundance: .; CDR3nt: TGCAGTGCCCCCCCCGGAGGTAACCTGAACACCGGGGAGCTGTTTTTT; CDR3aa: CSAPPGGNLNTGELFF
v_gene: TRBV6-5; d_gene: TRBD1; j_gene: TRBJ1-2; abundance: few; CDR3nt: TGTGCCAGCAGTACCAACCCGGACAGGGGCGGCTGCACCTTC; CDR3aa: CASSTNPDRGGCTF
v_gene: TRBV27; d_gene: TRBD2; j_gene: TRBJ2-1; abundance: .; CDR3nt: TGTGCCAGCAGTTCCCAAGCGGGAACCTACAATGAGCAGTTCTTC; CDR3aa: CASSSQAGTYNEQFF
v_gene: TRBV5-1; d_gene: .; j_gene: TRBJ2-1; abundance: few; CDR3nt: TGCGCCAGCAGCCCGCAGGGGATGTGGGGTACCCTTAGCTACAATGAGCAGTTCTTC; CDR3aa: CASSPQGMWGTLSYNEQFF
v_gene: TRBV11-3; d_gene: .; j_gene: TRBJ2-7; abundance: .; CDR3nt: TGTGCCAGCAGCCCCCCGGCAGGGGTAAAGTCCTACGAGCAGTACTTC; CDR3aa: CASSPPAGVKSYEQYF
v_gene: TRBV6-2/TRBV6-3; d_gene: .; j_gene: TRBJ2-1; abundance: .; CDR3nt: TGTACCAGCAGTATCATTGGGAATGAGCAGTTCTTC; CDR3aa: CTSSIIGNEQFF
v_gene: TRBV5-1; d_gene: .; j_gene: TRBJ1-1; abundance: few; CDR3nt: TGCGCCAGCAGCTTGGCCGGTGAGGGCACTGAAGCTTTCTTT; CDR3aa: CASSLAGEGTEAFF
v_gene: TRBV20-1; d_gene: .; j_gene: TRBJ2-1; abundance: .; CDR3nt: TGCAGTGCTCCCCGGCAGGGAGCAGGAGAGCAGTTCTTC; CDR3aa: CSAPRQGAGEQFF
v_gene: TRBV21-1; d_gene: .; j_gene: TRBJ1-1; abundance: few; CDR3nt: TGTGCCAGCATATGGTCCATGAACACTGAAGCTTTCTTT; CDR3aa: CASIWSMNTEAFF
v_gene: TRBV11-3; d_gene: .; j_gene: TRBJ2-1; abundance: .; CDR3nt: TGTGCCAGCAGCTTGGAGGCAAGCGCTTACAATGAGCAGTTCTTC; CDR3aa: CASSLEASAYNEQFF
v_gene: TRBV24-1; d_gene: .; j_gene: TRBJ2-3; abundance: few; CDR3nt: TGTGCCACCAGTTCATGGGTTAATGTAGATACGCAGTATTTT; CDR3aa: CATSSWVNVDTQYF
v_gene: TRBV6-2/TRBV6-3; d_gene: .; j_gene: TRBJ1-2; abundance: few; CDR3nt: TGTGCCAGCTGCTCTGGCGGGGTTGGCTACACCTTC; CDR3aa: CASCSGGVGYTF
v_gene: TRBV20-1; d_gene: .; j_gene: TRBJ1-5; abundance: few; CDR3nt: TGCAGTGCCCTCTACCCCGGGACCGAAAATCAGCCCCAGCATTTT; CDR3aa: CSALYPGTENQPQHF
v_gene: TRBV12-3/TRBV12-4; d_gene: .; j_gene: TRBJ1-2; abundance: few; CDR3nt: TGTGCCAGCAGCTTCCTTCGGGCGGGCTACACCTTC; CDR3aa: CASSFLRAGYTF
v_gene: TRBV5-1; d_gene: .; j_gene: TRBJ2-5; abundance: few; CDR3nt: TGCGCCAGCAGCATCCCCGCGGGGTCCGGGGCCGAGGCCCAGTACTTC; CDR3aa: CASSIPAGSGAEAQYF
v_gene: TRBV5-1; d_gene: TRBD2; j_gene: TRBJ2-5; abundance: .; CDR3nt: TGCGCCAGCAGCTTAGGGGGTAGCGGGGCTGCGCGGGAGACCCAGTACTTC; CDR3aa: CASSLGGSGAARETQYF
v_gene: TRBV20-1; d_gene: .; j_gene: TRBJ2-7; abundance: many; CDR3nt: TGCAGTGCTAGAGAAGGGACCGTCGGCATTCACGAGCAGTACTTC; CDR3aa: CSAREGTVGIHEQYF
v_gene: TRBV10-3; d_gene: .; j_gene: TRBJ1-5; abundance: .; CDR3nt: TGTGCCATCAGTGAGTCTGGACAATTAAGCAATCAGCCCCAGCGTTTT; CDR3aa: CAISESGQLSNQPQRF